This TCR beta chain emerged from a study of beta chain features in type 1 diabetes. Background on the study: Cells sorted and examined across all samples totaled approximately 100,000,000.

Sorted populations were all over 95% pure. Expressed TCRB transcripts were sequenced after all isolated RNA was converted to cDNA. Libraries were prepared by immunoSEQ multiplex PCR; TCRdb keeps only in-frame clonotypes and omits some of them. Among some 44,000 clones listed, roughly 56% were seen once. This clone was recorded a few times. The germline CDR1 and CDR2 sequences are MGHDK and SYGVNS. Trimming shortened V by 1 base and J by 7 bases, and 13 bases separated the two germline ends. This CDR3 contains 15 residues. Specimen: Tregs from blood. The receptor comes from a woman under 30 in good health. The chain joins TRBV25-1 to TRBJ1-4, with a possible D match to TRBD1 (5 bases). The chain's CDR3 is CASSESFRAVEKLFF. The CDR3 region has the DNA TGTGCCAGCAGTGAATCTTTCAGGGCTGTTGAAAAACTGTTTTTT.